This T cell receptor beta chain is drawn from a study of regulatory T cells in long-lasting Graves disease. Time point given: persistent/refractory GD, antithyroid drugs over 5 years with positive TRAb. PBMCs provided the RNA from which the TCR library was made. An endocrinology department located in Xi'an, China, was where the patients came from. General study findings and limits: Repertoires from persistent disease leaned toward TRBV28, TRBJ1-2 and TRBJ2-5. Fewer public clonotypes were shared by new patients (around 960) than by persistent patients (roughly 2,500).

The V segment lost 4 bases and the J segment 2 bases; nucleotides outside the gene matches: 2. In germline, CDR1 is MNHNS, CDR2 SASEGT. The CDR3 runs to 14 residues. This clonotype was detected ten times or more. Its antigen is as yet unknown. Construction of the TCR beta libraries employed iRepertoire HTBI primers in conjunction with Arm-PCR of CDR3 regions. TCRdb reprocessed the multiplex PCR reads with MiXCR, giving one entry per CDR3 protein. There are hundreds of thousands of distinct CDR3 sequences in the sample; roughly 23% occur only once, and 10% to 15% lies in the top ten. The source of this sequence is a female donor with Graves disease. The V and J genes are TRBV6-1 and TRBJ1-5; 7 positions match TRBD1. The sample was peripheral blood mononuclear cells (PBMCs), taken when the disease was refractory, from a patient treated with antithyroid drugs. The CDR3 DNA is TGTGCCAGCAGTGTAACAGGGGGCAATCAGCCCCAGCATTTT. Translating gives CASSVTGGNQPQHF.